Relative to its sample, the clone carrying this T cell receptor (beta chain) is hyperexpanded (1% or more). Its antigen is currently unknown. Alloreactive TCRbeta sequences came from sequencing proliferating CFSE-low cells in the MLR. Stimulators were graft donor PBMCs, splenocytes, lymph-node cells, or third-party PBMCs for pre-transplant recipient cells. Generated by immunoSEQ multiplex PCR, the TCRdb table keeps only in-frame clones and is missing some. The sample has over 100 clones, approximately 35% seen once; the top ten hold approximately 35%. These data come from a study of T cell clones after liver transplantation. Across the study: A pre-transplant mixed lymphocyte reaction with TCRbeta sequencing defined graft-donor-reactive clones followed in post-transplant blood. Third-party-reactive TCRbeta sequences from pre-transplant mixed lymphocyte reactions served as antigen-independent comparators.

Germline V gives CDR1 SQVTM, CDR2 ANQGSEA. Deletions cut 6 bases from V and 0 bases from J, with 12 bases between. The CDR3 contains 14 residues. The receptor was isolated from a human patient who received a liver transplant. The T cells may come from the graft donor. The sequenced sample consisted of CD4+ T cells from cultured PBMCs. The V call is TRBV29-1, the J call TRBJ1-5; D uncertain. CDR3 bases: TGCAGCGTGGCTTCCCGCAATAGCAATCAGCCCCAGCATTTT. Translation: CSVASRNSNQPQHF.